One and the same sample provided the 32 T cell receptor beta chains below, sequenced in a study of cytomegalovirus exposure and HLA in healthy donors. The primer mix had 60 Vbeta and 13 Jbeta primers. Sequenced by immunoSEQ multiplex PCR; TCRdb stores in-frame clones only, minus some. The sample lists about 98,000 clones, 55% to 75% occurring once. The sequenced sample consisted of PBMCs. Source of these receptors: a man aged 50 to 60 in good health and CMV-seronegative.

The chain employs TRBV2 and TRBJ1-6; 8 bases line up with TRBD1. The germline V gene has CDR1 SNHLY and CDR2 FYNNEI. J gave up 7 bases and V 7 bases, and 6 bases lay outside the gene matches. The CDR3 extends over 14 amino acids. CDR3 DNA sequence: TGTGCCAGCAACACCGGACAGGGCAATTCACCCCTCCACTTT. Residues: CASNTGQGNSPLHF.

The V gene is TRBV19, the J gene TRBJ1-4; maybe TRBD1 (5 bases). The germline CDR1 and CDR2 sequences are LNHDA and SQIVND (reference sequence). Trimming shortened V by 3 bases and J by 1 base, and 24 bases separated the two germline ends. This CDR3 is 20 amino acids long. The CDR3 spells CASSIWVGGILFGTNEKLFF. For the CDR3, the DNA is TGTGCCAGTAGTATTTGGGTCGGGGGTATCTTGTTCGGAACTAATGAAAAACTGTTTTTT. Combining the CDR3 with reference TRBV19 and TRBJ1-4 gives the whole variable domain DGGITQSPKYLFRKEGQNVTLSCEQNLNHDAMYWYRQDPGQGLRLIYYSQIVNDFQKGDIAEGYSVSREKKESFPLTVTSAQKNPTAFYLCASSIWVGGILFGTNEKLFFGSGTQLSVL.

The V and J genes are TRBV11-2 and TRBJ2-7; D remains unclear. The V end lost 1 base, the J end lost 3 bases, and 13 bases lay between the germline ends. The germline gives CDR1 SGHAT, CDR2 FQNNGV. The CDR3 is made up of 15 amino acids. The CDR3 DNA reads TGTGCCAGCAGCTTAGCGACTGCTACGCTCTACGAGCAGTACTTC. This codes for CASSLATATLYEQYF.

V and J are TRBV19 and TRBJ2-7, with D possibly matching TRBD2 (6 bases). V lost 6 bases to trimming and J lost 2 bases, with 23 bases between them. The length of the CDR3 is 17 residues. Germline V gene sequence: CDR1 LNHDA, CDR2 SQIVND (reference sequence). The CDR3 protein is CASSWSGRTNQAYEQYF. DNA of the CDR3: TGTGCCAGTAGCTGGTCCGGGAGAACCAACCAAGCCTACGAGCAGTACTTC.

The chain recombines TRBV28 with TRBJ1-4; 10 bases map to TRBD1. The CDR3 spans 14 residues. Germline CDR1 MDHEN, CDR2 SYDVKM. Trimming took 5 bases from V and 5 from J; bases not matched to a gene: 2. The chain's CDR3 is CASSRTGGNEKLFF. The CDR3 DNA is TGTGCCAGCAGTCGGACAGGGGGGAATGAAAAACTGTTTTTT.

This clone was recorded only once. The V and J genes are TRBV19 and TRBJ2-5, with D possibly TRBD2 on 5 matching bases. The V gene's germline CDR1 is LNHDA and CDR2 SQIVND (reference sequence). The CDR3 has 14 amino acids. V lost 3 bases, J lost 5 bases, and 13 bases lay in between. The CDR3 nucleotides read TGTGCCAGTAGTATCCGGGGTAGCGAGGAGACCCAGTACTTC. Its protein product is CASSIRGSEETQYF. The entire variable domain, with the rest obtained from reference TRBV19 and TRBJ2-5, is as follows: DGGITQSPKYLFRKEGQNVTLSCEQNLNHDAMYWYRQDPGQGLRLIYYSQIVNDFQKGDIAEGYSVSREKKESFPLTVTSAQKNPTAFYLCASSIRGSEETQYFGPGTRLLVL.

This chain connects TRBV5-6 to TRBJ2-7, with 8 positions matching TRBD1. V lost 2 bases, J lost 6 bases, and 7 bases stayed unmatched. CDR3 length: 14 amino acids. Germline V gene data show CDR1 as SGHDT and CDR2 as YYEEEE. CDR3 sequence reads: CASSFGQGWGEQYF. For the CDR3, the DNA is TGTGCCAGCAGCTTCGGACAGGGTTGGGGCGAGCAGTACTTC.

The chain joins TRBV18 to TRBJ2-1; 7 bases are a match to TRBD1. The CDR3 totals 15 residues. Germline trimming cut 0 bases from V and 4 bases from J; bases unmatched to any gene: 3. The germline gives CDR1 KGHSH, CDR2 LQKENI. The CDR3 is CASSPPGTAYNEQFF. CDR3 bases: TGTGCCAGCTCACCACCCGGGACAGCTTACAATGAGCAGTTCTTC. Together with reference TRBV18 and TRBJ2-1, the CDR3 gives the full variable domain: NAGVMQNPRHLVRRRGQEARLRCSPMKGHSHVYWYRQLPEEGLKFMVYLQKENIIDESGMPKERFSAEFPKEGPSILRIQQVVRGDSAAYFCASSPPGTAYNEQFFGPGTRLTVL.

This clone has a handful of counts. The chain is built from TRBV5-4 and TRBJ2-2; the D gene is possibly TRBD1 (5 bases). Germline assignment: CDR1 SGHNT and CDR2 YYREEE (reference sequence). V was cut by 0 bases and J by 7 bases, with 16 bases left in between. The length of the CDR3 is 16 residues. The CDR3 DNA follows: TGTGCCAGCAGCTTGGGAGCTACAGGAATACGCGGGGAGCTGTTTTTT. It translates to CASSLGATGIRGELFF. Drawing the rest from reference TRBV5-4 and TRBJ2-2, the complete variable domain is ETGVTQSPTHLIKTRGQQVTLRCSSQSGHNTVSWYQQALGQGPQFIFQYYREEENGRGNFPPRFSGLQFPNYSSELNVNALELDDSALYLCASSLGATGIRGELFFGEGSRLTVL.

The rearrangement uses TRBV7-9 and TRBJ2-7, with D possibly being TRBD2 (5 bases). The CDR3 contains 17 residues. V gave up 0 bases and J gave up 2 bases, with 17 bases separating them. Germline V lookup: CDR1 SEHNR, CDR2 FQNEAQ (reference sequence). CDR3 amino acids: CASSLAQDGKSTYEQYF. The CDR3 DNA sequence: TGTGCCAGCAGCTTAGCTCAGGACGGGAAATCTACCTACGAGCAGTACTTC.

The rearrangement links TRBV6-5 to TRBJ2-3, with D perhaps TRBD2 (6 bases). Per germline, CDR1 MNHEY and CDR2 SVGAGI. The CDR3 contains 16 residues. V was shortened by 4 bases and J by 8 bases, with 22 bases between the two germline ends. The CDR3, as DNA: TGTGCCAGCAGTTTCTTGGAGACGGGACTGGCGGGTACGCAGTATTTT. Protein sequence: CASSFLETGLAGTQYF.

The J gene is TRBJ1-2, the V gene TRBV29-1; 9 bases line up with TRBD1. Germline V gene sequence: CDR1 SQVTM, CDR2 ANQGSEA. Losses at the gene ends were 4 bases for V and 3 bases for J; bases not matched to a gene: 9. This CDR3 has 15 residues. This chain's CDR3 is CSVAGPGQGDYGYTF. The CDR3 DNA follows: TGCAGCGTTGCAGGACCGGGACAGGGCGACTATGGCTACACCTTC.

This chain uses TRBV28 with TRBJ1-2; no reliable D call. Germline loops: CDR1 MDHEN, CDR2 SYDVKM. V shed 6 bases and J shed 4 bases, with 12 bases lying between them. This CDR3 comprises 13 residues. The CDR3 nucleotides read TGTGCCAGCAGGAGGAGGTCGAGCTATGGCTACACCTTC. This encodes CASRRRSSYGYTF.

The chain recombines TRBV14 with TRBJ2-7, with a weak D call TRBD2 (5 bases). Trimming shortened V by 2 bases and J by 3 bases, and 17 bases separated the two germline ends. Germline-derived CDR1 and CDR2 are SGHDN and FVKESK. This CDR3 spans 16 amino acids. The CDR3 sequence is CASSQIRGGDDYEQYF. CDR3 DNA sequence: TGTGCCAGCAGCCAAATCCGAGGAGGAGATGACTACGAGCAGTACTTC.

The gene calls are TRBV6-5 and TRBJ2-7; D possibly corresponds to TRBD1 (5 bases). V lost 6 bases, J lost 3 bases, and 15 bases lay in between. The CDR3 loop spans 14 amino acids. CDR1 and CDR2 (germline): MNHEY, SVGAGI. Here the CDR3 reads CASRLQALNYEQYF. The CDR3 nucleotides read TGTGCCAGCAGATTACAGGCCCTTAACTACGAGCAGTACTTC.

This clone was seen a few times. This chain uses TRBV6-5 with TRBJ2-7, with TRBD2 matching over 12 bases. In germline, CDR1 is MNHEY, CDR2 SVGAGI. Germline trimming cut 0 bases from V and 3 bases from J; bases unmatched to any gene: 0. The CDR3 totals 15 residues. The CDR3 coding sequence is TGTGCCAGCAGTTACTCGACTAGCGGGAGCTACGAGCAGTACTTC. This encodes CASSYSTSGSYEQYF.

This chain uses TRBV9 with TRBJ1-5, with TRBD1 identical over 8 bases. J gave up 3 bases and V 0 bases, and 2 bases lay outside the gene matches. The CDR3 sequence is 15 residues long. Germline assignment: CDR1 SGDLS and CDR2 YYNGEE. CDR3 bases: TGTGCCAGCAGCGTAGGGACAGGGTACAATCAGCCCCAGCATTTT. Encoded protein: CASSVGTGYNQPQHF. Filled out from reference TRBV9 and TRBJ1-5, the complete variable domain reads DSGVTQTPKHLITATGQRVTLRCSPRSGDLSVYWYQQSLDQGLQFLIQYYNGEERAKGNILERFSAQQFPDLHSELNLSSLELGDSALYFCASSVGTGYNQPQHFGDGTRLSIL.

The genes are TRBV6-5 and TRBJ1-1; the D gene is possibly TRBD1 (5 bases). Germline values: CDR1 MNHEY, CDR2 SVGAGI. The CDR3 covers 15 residues. V shed 0 bases and J shed 1 base, with 9 bases lying between them. As DNA, the CDR3 is TGTGCCAGCAGTTACTCGAGCAGGGAGAACACTGAAGCTTTCTTT. This encodes CASSYSSRENTEAFF.

This clone was detected only a few times. The CDR3 is CASRLLDRIYGYTF. The CDR3 DNA follows: TGTGCCAGCAGACTCCTAGACAGGATCTATGGCTACACCTTC. This chain joins TRBV28 and TRBJ1-2, with D possibly matching TRBD1 (6 bases). V lost 6 bases and J 4 bases, leaving 15 bases between the germline ends. Germline-derived CDR1 and CDR2 are MDHEN and SYDVKM. There are 14 residues in the CDR3.

This chain uses TRBV25-1 with TRBJ1-6, with D perhaps matching TRBD1 (6 bases). The germline gives CDR1 MGHDK, CDR2 SYGVNS. The CDR3 sequence is 16 residues long. Between the trimmed V and J ends, which lost 8 bases and 9 bases, there was a span of 23 bases. CDR3 amino acids: CASVAGDRGIGSPLHF. DNA for the CDR3: TGTGCCAGCGTAGCAGGGGATCGAGGGATTGGTTCACCCCTCCACTTT.

This chain uses TRBV6-5 with TRBJ1-5; D remains unclear. V lost 5 bases, J lost 8 bases, and 10 bases lay in between. This CDR3 contains 12 residues. CDR1 and CDR2 (germline): MNHEY, SVGAGI. The CDR3 protein is CASSEAKKPQHF. The CDR3 DNA reads as TGTGCCAGCAGTGAGGCCAAAAAGCCCCAGCATTTT.

The gene calls are TRBV6-4 and TRBJ2-1; no clear D. CDR3 length: 16 amino acids. The V gene's germline CDR1 is MRHNA and CDR2 SNTAGT. The germline V and J ends were trimmed by 0 bases and 2 bases, with 11 bases remaining between them. The CDR3 DNA sequence: TGTGCCAGCAGTGACTCGATGGCTACTACCTACAATGAGCAGTTCTTC. As protein: CASSDSMATTYNEQFF.

J is TRBJ2-5 and V is TRBV5-4, with 8 bases fitting TRBD1. V lost 4 bases to trimming and J lost 1 base; unmatched junction nucleotides: 6. The CDR3 loop spans 15 amino acids. The germline V gene has CDR1 SGHNT and CDR2 YYREEE (reference sequence). The CDR3 here is CASSPRTGPQETQYF. The CDR3 nucleotides read TGTGCCAGCAGCCCCAGGACAGGGCCCCAAGAGACCCAGTACTTC.

V usage is TRBV11-3 and J usage is TRBJ2-2; D is perhaps TRBD1 (7 bases). V was clipped by 1 base and J by 8 bases, with 20 bases between them. Germline lookup yields CDR1 SGHNT and CDR2 YENEEA. There are 17 residues in the CDR3. CDR3: CASSLGGGGAESGELFF. The CDR3 nucleotides read TGTGCCAGCAGCTTAGGAGGAGGGGGCGCGGAATCGGGGGAGCTGTTTTTT. The whole variable domain, filled in from reference TRBV11-3 and TRBJ2-2, reads EAGVVQSPRYKIIEKKQPVAFWCNPISGHNTLYWYLQNLGQGPELLIRYENEEAVDDSQLPKDRFSAERLKGVDSTLKIQPAELGDSAVYLCASSLGGGGAESGELFFGEGSRLTVL.

This sequence joins TRBV7-6 and TRBJ1-6, with 8 bases aligning to TRBD1. The CDR3 totals 14 residues. J lost 10 bases, V lost 2 bases, and 4 bases had no gene match. CDR1 and CDR2 (germline): SGHVS, FNYEAQ. CDR3 bases: TGTGCCAGCAGCTTAAGGACAGGGCACTCACCCCTCCACTTT. Its protein is CASSLRTGHSPLHF.

This chain joins TRBV6-5 and TRBJ2-5; possible D gene TRBD1, 8 bases. Trimming took 5 bases from V and 7 from J, leaving 11 bases between them. The CDR3 has 12 amino acids. CDR1 MNHEY and CDR2 SVGAGI come from the germline V gene. The CDR3 DNA sequence: TGTGCCAGCAGTAACAGGGGGGGGACCCAGTACTTC. Its translation: CASSNRGGTQYF.

J is TRBJ1-1 and V is TRBV7-9; D unresolved. The CDR3 totals 14 residues. In germline, CDR1 is SEHNR, CDR2 FQNEAQ (reference sequence). The V end was cut by 3 bases, the J end by 1 base, with 9 bases between. The DNA for the CDR3 is TGTGCCAGCAGCTTGAGGGAAGGGAACACTGAAGCTTTCTTT. Encoded protein: CASSLREGNTEAFF.

The chain recombines TRBV30 with TRBJ1-2; TRBD1 aligns across 7 bases. The V segment lost 2 bases and the J segment 1 base; nucleotides outside the gene matches: 7. The germline V gene encodes CDR1 GTSNPN and CDR2 SVGIG (reference sequence). This CDR3 contains 15 residues. CDR3 loop: CAWSLTGADNYGYTF. In DNA, the CDR3 is TGTGCCTGGAGTCTCACAGGGGCCGATAACTATGGCTACACCTTC. Complete variable domain (other parts from reference TRBV30 and TRBJ1-2): SQTIHQWPATLVQPVGSPLSLECTVEGTSNPNLYWYRQAAGRGLQLLFYSVGIGQISSEVPQNLSASRPQDRQFILSSKKLLLSDSGFYLCAWSLTGADNYGYTFGSGTRLTVV.

Only one count was recorded for this clone. The V and J genes are TRBV5-1 and TRBJ2-3; no definite D call. CDR1 and CDR2 (germline): SGHRS, YFSETQ. This CDR3 is 14 amino acids long. Trimming left V 0 bases short and J 1 base short, with 6 bases between. CDR3 protein: CASSLGYRTDTQYF. The DNA for the CDR3 is TGCGCCAGCAGCTTGGGCTACCGCACAGATACGCAGTATTTT.

This clone was recorded once. The chain is built from TRBV13 and TRBJ2-5; 8 bases are shared with TRBD1. The closer fit of TRBJ2-7 to the DNA end suggests the J call may be wrong. The V gene's germline CDR1 is PRHDT and CDR2 FYEKMQ (reference sequence). The CDR3 consists of 14 residues. The CDR3 region has the DNA TGTGCCAGCAGCTTGAACAGGGGGGCCTACGAGCAGTACTTC. Protein product: CASSLNRGAYEQYF.

The rearrangement joins TRBV5-1 to TRBJ2-2, with TRBD2 as a possible D gene (6 bases). Trimming took 1 base from V and 8 from J, leaving 15 bases between them. CDR1 and CDR2 from the germline V gene are SGHRS and YFSETQ. This CDR3 is built from 15 residues. CDR3 bases: TGCGCCAGCAGCTTGTTACCGGGAGCTGTGGGGGAGCTGTTTTTT. Its protein is CASSLLPGAVGELFF. Supplemented by reference TRBV5-1 and TRBJ2-2, the full variable domain reads KAGVTQTPRYLIKTRGQQVTLSCSPISGHRSVSWYQQTPGQGLQFLFEYFSETQRNKGNFPGRFSGRQFSNSRSEMNVSTLELGDSALYLCASSLLPGAVGELFFGEGSRLTVL.

V usage is TRBV7-8 and J usage is TRBJ2-5; no reliable D call. The DNA end lines up better with TRBJ2-7; the J call may be wrong. CDR3 length: 15 residues. The V gene's germline CDR1 is SGHVS and CDR2 FQNEAQ. CDR3 sequence reads: CASSLGHAVTYEQYF. The CDR3 DNA reads TGTGCCAGCAGCTTAGGGCATGCGGTTACCTACGAGCAGTACTTC.